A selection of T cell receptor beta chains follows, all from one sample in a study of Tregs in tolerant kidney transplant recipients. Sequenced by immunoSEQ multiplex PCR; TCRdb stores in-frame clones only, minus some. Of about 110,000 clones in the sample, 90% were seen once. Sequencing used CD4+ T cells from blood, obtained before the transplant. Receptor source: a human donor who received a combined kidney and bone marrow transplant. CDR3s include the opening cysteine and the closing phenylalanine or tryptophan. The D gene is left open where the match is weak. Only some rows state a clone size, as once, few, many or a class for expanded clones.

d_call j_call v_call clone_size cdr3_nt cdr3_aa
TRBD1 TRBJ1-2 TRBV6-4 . TGTGCCAGCAGTGTCGGACAGGGGGGCTATGGCTACACCTTC CASSVGQGGYGYTF
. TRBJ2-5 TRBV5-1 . TGCGCCAGCAGCTTGGAGGGGCAAGAGACCCAGTACTTC CASSLEGQETQYF
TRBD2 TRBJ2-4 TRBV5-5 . TGTGCCAGCAGCACTGACCCCCTAGCGGGGGCCCAACTAGCCAAAAACATTCAGTACTTC CASSTDPLAGAQLAKNIQYF
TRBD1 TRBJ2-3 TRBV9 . TGTGCCAGCAGTGTGGACAGGGGCCCAGATACGCAGTATTTT CASSVDRGPDTQYF
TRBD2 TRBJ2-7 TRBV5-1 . TGCGCCAGCAGCTTGACTAGCGGGAGGACCCAAGGCGAGCAGTACTTC CASSLTSGRTQGEQYF
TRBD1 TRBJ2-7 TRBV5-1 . TGCGCCAGCAGCTTGGGACTCCTGACCAGGGGGCGAAGGACCTACGAGCAGTACTTC CASSLGLLTRGRRTYEQYF
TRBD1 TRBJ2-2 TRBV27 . TGTGCCAGCACCACCGGGACAGGGGGATCCGGGGAGCTGTTTTTT CASTTGTGGSGELFF
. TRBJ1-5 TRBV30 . TGTGCCTGGAGCGGGGGGAGTTCGGAGCCCCAGCATTTT CAWSGGSSEPQHF
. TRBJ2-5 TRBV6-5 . TGTGCCAGCAGTCGAATCGACAGGCGAGGGGAGACCCAGTACTTC CASSRIDRRGETQYF
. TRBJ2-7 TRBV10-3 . TGTGCCATCAGGGGGGAGGCGAACTACGAGCAGTACTTC CAIRGEANYEQYF
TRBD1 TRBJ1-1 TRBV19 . TGTGCCAGTAGTATCGGGAGGGACAGTGAAGCTTTCTTT CASSIGRDSEAFF
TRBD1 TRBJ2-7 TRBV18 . TGTGCCAGCTCACTAACGGGACAGAGCACTTCGGAGCAGTACTTC CASSLTGQSTSEQYF
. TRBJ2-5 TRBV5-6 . TGTGCCAGCAGCTTGGGACAGCTCCAAGAGACCCAGTACTTC CASSLGQLQETQYF
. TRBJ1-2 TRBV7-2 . TGTGCCAGCAGCTTAGGGGCAGGGCCCTATGGCTACACCTTC CASSLGAGPYGYTF
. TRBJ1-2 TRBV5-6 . TGTGCCAGCAGCTCTGGCGTTGAGGCTGGCTACACCTTC CASSSGVEAGYTF
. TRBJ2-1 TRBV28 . TGTGCCAGCAGCCGTACGGAGGAGCAGTTCTTC CASSRTEEQFF
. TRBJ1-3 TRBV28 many TGTGCCAGCAGTCTCTCGGAGACTGGAAACACCATATATTTT CASSLSETGNTIYF
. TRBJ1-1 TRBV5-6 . TGTGCCAGCAGCTTGGCCCCGGCGACAGGTGGCAGAAGGTCTACTGAAGCTTTCTTT CASSLAPATGGRRSTEAFF
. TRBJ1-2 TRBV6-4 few TGTGCCAGCAGGCCGGGACATGACTATGGCTACACCTTC CASRPGHDYGYTF
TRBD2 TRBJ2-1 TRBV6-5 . TGTGCCAGCAGTGGGACTAGCGGGAGGGCCGGTGAGCAGTTCTTC CASSGTSGRAGEQFF
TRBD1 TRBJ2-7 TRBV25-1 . TGTGCCAGCACGGTCCCAGGGGGCTTTTACGAGCAGTACTTC CASTVPGGFYEQYF
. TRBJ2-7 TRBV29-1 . TGCAGCGTTCGCCGGGACAACTCCTACGAGCAGTACTTC CSVRRDNSYEQYF
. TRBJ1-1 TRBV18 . TGTGCCAGCTCACCATTGGGACAAAACACTGAAGCTTTCTTT CASSPLGQNTEAFF
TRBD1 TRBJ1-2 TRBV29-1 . TGCAGCGTTACGACAGGGAGAGGCAACTATGGCTACACCTTC CSVTTGRGNYGYTF
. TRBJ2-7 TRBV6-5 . TGTGCCAGCAGTCGGACAGTCAACTCCTACGAGCAGTACTTC CASSRTVNSYEQYF
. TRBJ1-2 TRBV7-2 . TGTGCCAGCAGCTTAGGGGGGGTTTACTATGGCTACACCTTC CASSLGGVYYGYTF
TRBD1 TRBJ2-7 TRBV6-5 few TGTGCCAGCAAATTCGGGACAGGTTCATACGAGCAGTACTTC CASKFGTGSYEQYF
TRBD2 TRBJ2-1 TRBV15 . TGTGCCACCAGCATCGGACTAGCGGGAATTAATGAGCAGTTCTTC CATSIGLAGINEQFF
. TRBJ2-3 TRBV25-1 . TGTGCCAGCAGTGAATTGGAGGTGGAGAACGACACAGATACGCAGTATTTT CASSELEVENDTDTQYF
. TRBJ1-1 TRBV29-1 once TGCAGCGTAGGCAGGGGCAGGGAGAACACTGAAGCTTTCTTT CSVGRGRENTEAFF
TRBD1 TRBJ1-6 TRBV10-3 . TGTGCCATCAGTGAGTCGGACAGGGATAATTCACCCCTCCACTTT CAISESDRDNSPLHF
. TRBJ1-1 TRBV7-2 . TGTGCCAGCAGCTTAGCGCGGGCGAACACTGAAGCTTTCTTT CASSLARANTEAFF
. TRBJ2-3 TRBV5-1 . TGCGCCAGCAGATCTAGAGACAGGCCTTCTAGCACAGATACGCAGTATTTT CASRSRDRPSSTDTQYF
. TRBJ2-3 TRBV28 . TGTGCCAGCAGTCGCAGGGATACGCAGTATTTT CASSRRDTQYF
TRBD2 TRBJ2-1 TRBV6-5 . TGTGCCAGCAGCCGACTAGCGGGAGTGGATGAGCAGTTCTTC CASSRLAGVDEQFF
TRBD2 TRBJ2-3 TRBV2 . TGTGCCAGCAGTGTTGTCGGGAGGGCCGATTTTCTACCCACAGATACGCAGTATTTT CASSVVGRADFLPTDTQYF
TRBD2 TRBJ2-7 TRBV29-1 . TGCAGCGTTACACTAGCGGGGGGTGTACGCGAGCAGTACTTC CSVTLAGGVREQYF
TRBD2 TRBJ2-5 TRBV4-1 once TGCGCCAGCAGCCAAGATGCGGGACTAGCGGGGGGGCCCGGGGAGACCCAGTACTTC CASSQDAGLAGGPGETQYF
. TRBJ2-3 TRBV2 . TGTGCCAGCAGGGGGGAGCGGGGCACAGATACGCAGTATTTT CASRGERGTDTQYF
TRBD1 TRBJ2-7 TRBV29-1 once TGCAGCGTTGATTTTTCAAACAGGGGGCCTGGATCCTACGAGCAGTACTTC CSVDFSNRGPGSYEQYF
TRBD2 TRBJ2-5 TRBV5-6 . TGTGCCAGCAGTTATGCTAGCGGGGCCGAGACCCAGTACTTC CASSYASGAETQYF
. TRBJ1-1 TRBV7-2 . TGTGCCAGCAGCCTGCGGACACTCACTGAAGCTTTCTTT CASSLRTLTEAFF
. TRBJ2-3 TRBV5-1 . TGCGCCAGCAGCTTGGGCAGTCCCACAGATACGCAGTATTTT CASSLGSPTDTQYF
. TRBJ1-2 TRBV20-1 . TGCAGCCCCGGGGGGGGGAATGGCTACACCTTC CSPGGGNGYTF
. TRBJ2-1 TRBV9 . TGTGCCAGCAGCCCGAGGGCCAGGTTCAATGAGCAGTTCTTC CASSPRARFNEQFF
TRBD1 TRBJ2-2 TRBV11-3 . TGTGCCAGCAGCCTGGGACAGCGGAACACCGGGGAGCTGTTTTTT CASSLGQRNTGELFF
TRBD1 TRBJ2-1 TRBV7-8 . TGTGCCAGCAGCTCGTCGGGACAGGGAAAACCCTACAATGAGCAGTTCTTC CASSSSGQGKPYNEQFF
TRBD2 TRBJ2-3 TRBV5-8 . TGTGCCAGCAGCTCCAGCGGGAGCCCAGATACGCAGTATTTT CASSSSGSPDTQYF
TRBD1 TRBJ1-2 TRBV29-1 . TGCAGCGTTGTTAGGGACAGCTTATGGTATGGCTACACCTTC CSVVRDSLWYGYTF
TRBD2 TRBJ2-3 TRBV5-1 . TGCGCCAGCGGCCCTAGCGGGGGGGCCCGGGCGCAGTATTTT CASGPSGGARAQYF
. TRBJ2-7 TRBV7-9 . TGTGCCAGCAGCTTAGGCAACCAGGGGTCGGGAGAGCAGTACTTC CASSLGNQGSGEQYF
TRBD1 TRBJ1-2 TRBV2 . TGTGCCAGCAGGTCGGGACAGGGCTCCGGCTACACCTTC CASRSGQGSGYTF
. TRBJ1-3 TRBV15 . TGTGCCACCAGCAGAGATTATGAGGCCACCTCTGGAAACACCATATATTTT CATSRDYEATSGNTIYF
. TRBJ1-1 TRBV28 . TGTGCCAGCAGTCTGAGGCGTGAAGCTTTCTTT CASSLRREAFF